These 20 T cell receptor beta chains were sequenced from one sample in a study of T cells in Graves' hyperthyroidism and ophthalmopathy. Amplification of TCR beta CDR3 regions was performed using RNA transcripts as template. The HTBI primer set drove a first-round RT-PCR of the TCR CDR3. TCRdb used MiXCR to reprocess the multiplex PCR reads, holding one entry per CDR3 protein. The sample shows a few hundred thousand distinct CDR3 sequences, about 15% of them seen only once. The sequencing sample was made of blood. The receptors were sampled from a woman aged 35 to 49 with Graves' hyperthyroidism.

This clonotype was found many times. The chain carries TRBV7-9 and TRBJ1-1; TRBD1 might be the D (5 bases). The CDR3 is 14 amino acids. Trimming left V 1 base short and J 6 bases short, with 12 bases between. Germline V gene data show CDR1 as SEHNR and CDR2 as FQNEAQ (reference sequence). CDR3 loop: CASSLVWGGAEAFF. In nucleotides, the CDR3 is TGTGCCAGCAGCTTAGTTTGGGGCGGTGCTGAAGCTTTCTTT. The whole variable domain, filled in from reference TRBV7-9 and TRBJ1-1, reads DTGVSQNPRHKITKRGQNVTFRCDPISEHNRLYWYRQTLGQGPEFLTYFQNEAQLEKSRLLSDRFSAERPKGSFSTLEIQRTEQGDSAMYLCASSLVWGGAEAFFGQGTRLTVV.

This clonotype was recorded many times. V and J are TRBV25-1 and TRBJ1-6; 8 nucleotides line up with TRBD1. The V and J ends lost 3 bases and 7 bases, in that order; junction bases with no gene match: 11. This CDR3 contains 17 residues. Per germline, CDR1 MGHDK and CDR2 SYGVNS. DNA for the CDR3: TGTGCCAGCAGTGAGACAGGGGCCCTAGCGGAGAATTCACCCCTCCACTTT. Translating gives CASSETGALAENSPLHF. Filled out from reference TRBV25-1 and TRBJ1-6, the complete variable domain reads EADIYQTPRYLVIGTGKKITLECSQTMGHDKMYWYQQDPGMELHLIHYSYGVNSTEKGDLSSESTVSRIRTEHFPLTLESARPSHTSQYLCASSETGALAENSPLHFGNGTRLTVT.

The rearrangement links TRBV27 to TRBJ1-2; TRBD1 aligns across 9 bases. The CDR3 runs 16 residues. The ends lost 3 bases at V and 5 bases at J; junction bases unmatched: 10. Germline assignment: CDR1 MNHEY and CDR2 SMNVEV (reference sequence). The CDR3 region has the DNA TGTGCCAGCAGTTTCGCACCGGGACAGGGAGGATATGGCTACACCTTC. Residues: CASSFAPGQGGYGYTF.

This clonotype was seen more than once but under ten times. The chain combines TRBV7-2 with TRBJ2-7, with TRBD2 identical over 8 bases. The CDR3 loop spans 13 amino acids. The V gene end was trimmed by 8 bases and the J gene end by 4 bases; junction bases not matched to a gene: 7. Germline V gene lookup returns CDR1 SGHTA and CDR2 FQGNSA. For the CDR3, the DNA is TGTGCCAGCTCCGGGACTAGATCGTACGAGCAGTACTTC. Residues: CASSGTRSYEQYF.

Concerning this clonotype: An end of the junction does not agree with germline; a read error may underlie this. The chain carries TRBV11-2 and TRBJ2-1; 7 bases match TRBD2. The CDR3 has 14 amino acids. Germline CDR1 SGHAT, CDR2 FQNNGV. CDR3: CASSLGLGRNEQFF. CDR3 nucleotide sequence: TGTGCCAGCAGTTTAGGACTAGGTCGCAATGAGCAGTTCTTC. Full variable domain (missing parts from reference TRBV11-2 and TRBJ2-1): EAGVAQSPRYKIIEKRQSVAFWCNPISGHATLYWYQQILGQGPKLLIQFQNNGVVDDSQLPKDRFSAERLKGVDSTLKIQPAKLEDSAVYLCASSLGLGRNEQFFGPGTRLTVL.

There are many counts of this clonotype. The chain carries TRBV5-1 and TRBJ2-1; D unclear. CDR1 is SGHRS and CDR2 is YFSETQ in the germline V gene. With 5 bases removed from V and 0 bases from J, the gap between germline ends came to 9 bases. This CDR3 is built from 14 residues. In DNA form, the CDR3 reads TGCGCCAGCAGTGAGGATAGCTCCTACAATGAGCAGTTCTTC. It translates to CASSEDSSYNEQFF.

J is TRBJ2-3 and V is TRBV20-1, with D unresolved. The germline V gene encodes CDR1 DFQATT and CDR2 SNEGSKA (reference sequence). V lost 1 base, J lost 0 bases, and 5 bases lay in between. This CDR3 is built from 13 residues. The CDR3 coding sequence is TGCAGTGCTAGAGTGGGGAGCACAGATACGCAGTATTTT. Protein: CSARVGSTDTQYF.

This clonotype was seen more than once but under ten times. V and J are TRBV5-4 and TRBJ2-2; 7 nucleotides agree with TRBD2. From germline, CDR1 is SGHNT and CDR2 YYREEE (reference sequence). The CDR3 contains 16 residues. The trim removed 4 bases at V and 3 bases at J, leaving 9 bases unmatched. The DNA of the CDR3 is TGTGCCAGCAGCCATCTCGAGCGGGAACACACCGGGGAGCTGTTTTTT. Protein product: CASSHLEREHTGELFF. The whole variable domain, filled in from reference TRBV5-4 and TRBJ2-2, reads ETGVTQSPTHLIKTRGQQVTLRCSSQSGHNTVSWYQQALGQGPQFIFQYYREEENGRGNFPPRFSGLQFPNYSSELNVNALELDDSALYLCASSHLEREHTGELFFGEGSRLTVL.

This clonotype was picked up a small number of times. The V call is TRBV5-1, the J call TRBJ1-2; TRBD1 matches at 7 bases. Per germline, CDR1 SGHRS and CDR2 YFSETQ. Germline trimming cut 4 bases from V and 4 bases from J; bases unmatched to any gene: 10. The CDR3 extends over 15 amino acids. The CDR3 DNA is TGCGCCAGCAGCCCCGGGGGACAGATCTTCTATGGCTACACCTTC. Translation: CASSPGGQIFYGYTF.

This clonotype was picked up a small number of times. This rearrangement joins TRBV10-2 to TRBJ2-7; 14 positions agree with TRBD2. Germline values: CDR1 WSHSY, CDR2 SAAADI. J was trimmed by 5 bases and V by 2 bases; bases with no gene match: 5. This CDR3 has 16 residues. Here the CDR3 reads CASSEGTSGSLHEQYF. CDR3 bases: TGCGCCAGCAGTGAGGGGACTAGCGGGAGCCTCCACGAGCAGTACTTC.

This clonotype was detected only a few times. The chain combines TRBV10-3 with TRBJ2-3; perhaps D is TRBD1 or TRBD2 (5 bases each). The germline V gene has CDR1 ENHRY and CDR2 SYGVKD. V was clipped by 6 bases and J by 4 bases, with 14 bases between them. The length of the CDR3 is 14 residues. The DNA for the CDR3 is TGTGCCATCAGCGGGGCAGGGCGGGCAGATACGCAGTATTTT. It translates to CAISGAGRADTQYF.

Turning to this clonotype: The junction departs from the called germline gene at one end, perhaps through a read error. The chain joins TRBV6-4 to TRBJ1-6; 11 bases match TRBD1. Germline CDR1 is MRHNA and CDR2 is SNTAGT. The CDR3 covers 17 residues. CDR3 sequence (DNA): TGTGCCAGCAGTTACTCGGACAGGGGGCAAAGAAATCCACCCCTCCACTTT. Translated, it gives CASSYSDRGQRNPPLHF.

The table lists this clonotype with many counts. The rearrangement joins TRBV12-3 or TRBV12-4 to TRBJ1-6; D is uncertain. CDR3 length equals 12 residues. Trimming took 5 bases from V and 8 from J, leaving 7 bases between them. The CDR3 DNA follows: TGTGCCAGCAGTCTCAATTATTCACCCCTCCACTTT. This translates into CASSLNYSPLHF.

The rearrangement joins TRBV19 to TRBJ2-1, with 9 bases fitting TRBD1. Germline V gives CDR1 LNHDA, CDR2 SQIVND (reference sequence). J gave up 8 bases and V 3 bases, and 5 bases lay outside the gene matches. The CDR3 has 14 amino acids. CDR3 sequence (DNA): TGTGCCAGTAGTATTGGGGGACAGGGAGATGAGCAGTTCTTC. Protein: CASSIGGQGDEQFF.

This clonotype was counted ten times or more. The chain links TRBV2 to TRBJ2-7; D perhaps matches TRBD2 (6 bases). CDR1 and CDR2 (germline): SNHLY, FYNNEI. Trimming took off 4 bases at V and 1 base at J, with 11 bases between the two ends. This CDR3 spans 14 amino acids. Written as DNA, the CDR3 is TGTGCCAGCAGTGGGTCGGGAGCGTCCTACGAGCAGTACTTC. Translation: CASSGSGASYEQYF.

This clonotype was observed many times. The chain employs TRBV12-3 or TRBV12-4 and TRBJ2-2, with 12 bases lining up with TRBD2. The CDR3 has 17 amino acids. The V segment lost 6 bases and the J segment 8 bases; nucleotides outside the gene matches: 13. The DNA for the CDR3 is TGTGCCAGCAGCCCTAGCGGGAGGGCCTCGGGCGGAGGGGAGCTGTTTTTT. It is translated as CASSPSGRASGGGELFF.

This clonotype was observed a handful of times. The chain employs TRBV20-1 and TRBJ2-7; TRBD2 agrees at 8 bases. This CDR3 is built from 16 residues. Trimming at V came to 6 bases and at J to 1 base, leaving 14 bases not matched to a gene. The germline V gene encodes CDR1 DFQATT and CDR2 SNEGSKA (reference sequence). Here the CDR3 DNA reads TGCAGTGCGCCCTTTTCGCCTAGCGGGCCTTCCTACGAGCAGTACTTC. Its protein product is CSAPFSPSGPSYEQYF.

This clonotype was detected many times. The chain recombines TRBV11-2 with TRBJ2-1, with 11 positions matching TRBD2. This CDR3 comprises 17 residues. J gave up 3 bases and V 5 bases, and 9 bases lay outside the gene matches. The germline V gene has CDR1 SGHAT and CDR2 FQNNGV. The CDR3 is CASSHQTGTSGYNEQFF. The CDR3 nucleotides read TGTGCCAGCAGCCATCAGACAGGGACTAGCGGCTACAATGAGCAGTTCTTC.

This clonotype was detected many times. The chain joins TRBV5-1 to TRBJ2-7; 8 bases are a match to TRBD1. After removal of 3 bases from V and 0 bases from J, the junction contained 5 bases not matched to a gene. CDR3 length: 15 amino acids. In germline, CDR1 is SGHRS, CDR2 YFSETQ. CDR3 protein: CASSSLGTGSYEQYF. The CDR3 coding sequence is TGCGCCAGCAGCTCTTTGGGGACAGGCTCCTACGAGCAGTACTTC.

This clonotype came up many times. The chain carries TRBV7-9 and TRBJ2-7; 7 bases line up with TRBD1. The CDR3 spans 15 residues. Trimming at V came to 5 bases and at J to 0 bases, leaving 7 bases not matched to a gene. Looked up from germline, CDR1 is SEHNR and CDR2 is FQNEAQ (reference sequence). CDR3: CASSTGQLSSYEQYF. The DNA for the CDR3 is TGTGCCAGCAGCACGGGACAGTTGAGCTCCTACGAGCAGTACTTC.